This T cell receptor beta chain came from a study of early T cells in non-severe SARS-CoV-2 infection. TCRdb re-called the 5' RACE reads through MiXCR, storing one row per CDR3 protein. The sample has tens of thousands of distinct CDR3 sequences, 11% seen once. In its sample, this clonotype was seen many times. CDR1 is DFQATT, CDR2 SNEGSKA, per germline (reference sequence). The CDR3 has 14 amino acids. The V gene lost 1 base and the J gene lost 6 bases, with 15 bases spanning the gap. This receptor was identified in an adult who was a healthcare worker with PCR-confirmed SARS-CoV-2 infection or an uninfected control (not recorded which). The sequencing sample was made of whole blood. The chain joins TRBV20-1 to TRBJ1-2; D unclear. The CDR3 DNA sequence: TGCAGTGCTAGAGGGATTGGGCATTGGGATGGCTACACCTTC. Protein: CSARGIGHWDGYTF.